A single sample is the source of the 13 T cell receptor beta chains below, sequenced in a study of identical twins. One entry per CDR3 protein, called by TCRdb with MiXCR from the 5' RACE reads. The table records approximately 630,000 distinct CDR3 sequences, around 7.5% of them present only once. This sample also belongs to another study, concerning yellow fever vaccine responses in identical twins.

Sequences were obtained from PBMCs. These receptors all come from a woman under 30 in good health.

This clonotype was seen more than once but under ten times. The chain recombines TRBV4-1 with TRBJ2-5; no reliable D call. Between the trimmed V and J ends, which lost 0 bases and 2 bases, there was a span of 10 bases. This CDR3 is 15 amino acids long. CDR1 and CDR2 from the germline V gene are MGHRA and YSYEKL. CDR3: CASSQDRGRQETQYF. DNA for the CDR3: TGCGCCAGCAGCCAAGATCGTGGGCGACAAGAGACCCAGTACTTC.

Only a few counts were recorded for this clonotype. V usage is TRBV2 and J usage is TRBJ2-7; TRBD2 is a possible D gene (5 bases). V shed 9 bases and J shed 4 bases, with 25 bases lying between them. This CDR3 comprises 16 residues. Germline V gene sequence: CDR1 SNHLY, CDR2 FYNNEI. CDR3 in DNA: TGTGCCAGTAATCCCGGCGCGGGCCGGGCTCCTTACGAGCAGTACGTC. This gives the protein CASNPGAGRAPYEQYV.

In its sample, this clonotype was seen a few times. The chain employs TRBV4-2 and TRBJ1-1, with a possible D match to TRBD1 (5 bases). The germline gives CDR1 LGHNA, CDR2 YNFKEQ. The CDR3 runs to 15 residues. V was clipped by 4 bases and J by 6 bases, with 18 bases between them. CDR3 residues: CASSRSGVWHAEAFF. The CDR3 DNA reads TGTGCCAGCAGCCGTTCGGGGGTATGGCACGCTGAAGCTTTCTTT.

This clonotype was counted a few times. The chain joins TRBV24-1 to TRBJ2-3; D might be TRBD1 or TRBD2, each matching 5 bases. Germline CDR1 reads KGHDR; CDR2 reads SFDVKD. This CDR3 is 13 amino acids long. V lost 5 bases and J 9 bases, leaving 14 bases between the germline ends. The CDR3 region has the DNA TGTGCCACCAGTGCCCCTGGGACGAGAACGCAGTATTTT. Its protein is CATSAPGTRTQYF.

The V call is TRBV12-3 or TRBV12-4, the J call TRBJ2-5; D possibly matches TRBD1 or TRBD2 (5 bases each). V lost 3 bases and J 7 bases, leaving 12 bases between the germline ends. This CDR3 has 13 amino acids. CDR3 amino acids: CASSFRDRGTQYF. The CDR3 nucleotides are TGTGCCAGCAGTTTCCGGGACCGAGGGACCCAGTACTTC.

This clonotype has a handful of counts. The CDR3 region is CASSQEPYTGIQYF. Here the CDR3 DNA reads TGTGCCAGCAGCCAAGAACCTTATACGGGCATTCAGTACTTC. The rearrangement uses TRBV4-2 and TRBJ2-4; D is unclear. CDR1 is LGHNA, CDR2 YNFKEQ, per germline. This CDR3 is 14 amino acids long. V lost 0 bases to trimming and J lost 9 bases, with 12 bases between them.

The chain combines TRBV2 with TRBJ1-1, with D possibly TRBD1 on 6 matching bases. CDR1 and CDR2 (germline): SNHLY, FYNNEI. V dropped 6 bases and J dropped 5 bases, with 19 bases sitting between them. The CDR3 loop spans 15 amino acids. The CDR3 DNA sequence: TGTGCCAGCAGAAGGACAGAGGGGCTTCTAACTGAAGCTTTCTTT. This encodes CASRRTEGLLTEAFF.

The chain carries TRBV10-3 and TRBJ2-1; D may be TRBD2 (6 bases). CDR3 length: 15 residues. In germline, CDR1 is ENHRY, CDR2 SYGVKD. The V and J ends lost 9 bases and 0 bases respectively, with 15 bases between them. The DNA for the CDR3 is TGTGCCATAAGAGGTCTAGCGAGCTCCTACAATGAGCAGTTCTTC. It is translated as CAIRGLASSYNEQFF.

This clonotype was found a few times. In nucleotides, the CDR3 is TGTGCCATGAGGGGGGGCCTGGGCTCCTACAATGAGCAGTTCTTC. Its protein product is CAMRGGLGSYNEQFF. The rearrangement uses TRBV10-3 and TRBJ2-1, with D perhaps TRBD2 (7 bases). V dropped 9 bases and J dropped 0 bases, with 15 bases sitting between them. The CDR3 is made up of 15 amino acids. Germline assignment: CDR1 ENHRY and CDR2 SYGVKD.

In its sample, this clonotype was seen many times. This chain uses TRBV4-2 with TRBJ1-2, with TRBD1 matching over 7 bases. This CDR3 spans 17 amino acids. Trimming removed 0 bases from V and 1 base from J; junction bases left unmatched: 8. Germline V gene sequence: CDR1 LGHNA, CDR2 YNFKEQ. The chain's CDR3 is CASSQDPTTGLNYGYTF. DNA for the CDR3: TGTGCCAGCAGCCAAGATCCGACGACAGGGCTTAACTATGGCTACACCTTC.

This rearrangement joins TRBV29-1 to TRBJ2-7, with D tentatively TRBD1 or TRBD2 (7 bases each). The V gene lost 7 bases and the J gene lost 2 bases, with 21 bases spanning the gap. This CDR3 spans 15 amino acids. Germline V gene sequence: CDR1 SQVTM, CDR2 ANQGSEA. Here the CDR3 DNA reads TGCAGCGCTCGCTCCGGGACAGCGGGGACCTACGAGCAGTACTTC. This sequence encodes CSARSGTAGTYEQYF.

This clonotype was seen a handful of times. The chain joins TRBV20-1 to TRBJ2-7; D is undetermined. V was clipped by 1 base and J by 2 bases, with 9 bases between them. CDR1 is DFQATT and CDR2 is SNEGSKA in the germline V gene (reference sequence). The CDR3 runs to 13 residues. The chain's CDR3 is CSARAVETYEQYF. The CDR3 DNA reads TGCAGTGCTAGAGCGGTGGAGACCTACGAGCAGTACTTC.

At least ten counts were recorded for this clonotype. The chain joins TRBV5-1 to TRBJ1-2, with TRBD1 identical over 7 bases. The germline V gene encodes CDR1 SGHRS and CDR2 YFSETQ. The trim removed 4 bases at V and 1 base at J, leaving 7 bases unmatched. The CDR3 loop spans 15 amino acids. The CDR3 spells CASSQEGARNYGYTF. The CDR3 DNA reads as TGCGCCAGCAGCCAAGAGGGGGCGCGTAACTATGGCTACACCTTC.